This TCR beta chain emerged from a study of T-cell memory formation after mild COVID-19. Across the whole study: Among the donors, TCR clusters were largely specific to each donor.

Germline V gene data show CDR1 as SNHLY and CDR2 as FYNNEI. The CDR3 covers 12 residues. The V gene lost 11 bases and the J gene lost 10 bases, with 20 bases spanning the gap. Each CDR3 protein is one row after TCRdb ran MiXCR on the 5' RACE reads. The sample records fewer than 450,000 distinct CDR3 sequences, about 21% being singletons. The chain carries TRBV2 and TRBJ2-5, with D perhaps TRBD2 (5 bases). Source material: PBMCs or a T cell subset sorted from them (not recorded which). This TCR came from an adult woman who had mild COVID-19 (a few samples of this study predate the infection). Cell type and time point are not known. CDR3 in DNA: TGTGCCGGAAAGGACTTATCGCATATCCAGTACTTC. The encoded protein is CAGKDLSHIQYF.